Following are 9 T cell receptor beta chains from one sample sequenced in a study of blood T cells in healthy people across ages. Together with a sample-barcoded 5' primer, a J-beta primer mix was included in a second PCR lasting about 6 to 11 cycles. One entry per CDR3 protein results from TCRdb running MiXCR on the 5' RACE reads. The sample shows around 990,000 distinct CDR3 sequences, about two fifths of them seen only once. The sequenced material came from blood. The receptors derive from a man between 18 and 35 years old in good health.

This clonotype has more than one count but fewer than ten. V and J are TRBV3-1 and TRBJ2-7; the D is unclear. The germline CDR1 and CDR2 sequences are LGHDT and YNNKEL (reference sequence). There are 12 residues in the CDR3. The V end lost 0 bases, the J end lost 9 bases, and 9 bases lay between the germline ends. CDR3 nucleotides: TGTGCCAGCAGCCAAGATAAAAACGTGCAGTACTTC. It specifies CASSQDKNVQYF.

This clonotype came up a few times. The chain links TRBV12-3 or TRBV12-4 to TRBJ2-1; D may match TRBD1 or TRBD2 (6 bases each). There are 13 residues in the CDR3. Trimming shortened V by 5 bases and J by 6 bases, and 11 bases separated the two germline ends. The DNA for the CDR3 is TGTGCCAGCAGTGTAGGGGGGTTCAATGAGCAGTTCTTC. Amino acids: CASSVGGFNEQFF.

This chain uses TRBV29-1 with TRBJ1-2, with D maybe TRBD1 (6 bases). The CDR3 runs to 13 residues. The germline gives CDR1 SQVTM, CDR2 ANQGSEA. Trimming cost V 7 bases and J 2 bases, with 14 bases left between them. Here the CDR3 reads CSAPLGQNYGYTF. DNA of the CDR3: TGCAGCGCGCCTCTTGGACAGAACTATGGCTACACCTTC.

This CDR3 is CASSQQRGYTF. The CDR3 DNA is TGTGCCAGCAGCCAGCAGAGGGGCTACACCTTC. This rearrangement joins TRBV3-1 to TRBJ1-2; D gene ambiguous. Germline CDR1 reads LGHDT; CDR2 reads YNNKEL (reference sequence). The ends were cut back, 3 bases at V and 8 bases at J, with 7 bases in the middle. The CDR3 consists of 11 residues.

The table lists this clonotype with a few counts. The J gene is TRBJ2-1, the V gene TRBV4-3; maybe TRBD2 (6 bases). Germline V gene sequence: CDR1 LGHNA, CDR2 YSLEER. Trimming stripped 3 bases from V and 0 bases from J, with 15 bases between. The CDR3 is 17 residues long. CDR3 bases: TGCGCCAGCAGCCAGGGAGCGGGCGGGCACTCCTACAATGAGCAGTTCTTC. Its translation: CASSQGAGGHSYNEQFF.

J is TRBJ1-5 and V is TRBV10-3; 7 nucleotides align to TRBD1. The CDR3 totals 14 residues. The V segment lost 4 bases and the J segment 3 bases; nucleotides outside the gene matches: 3. Germline CDR1 ENHRY, CDR2 SYGVKD. The CDR3 region has the DNA TGTGCCATCAGTGCCGACAGGGTCAATCAGCCCCAGCATTTT. This sequence encodes CAISADRVNQPQHF.

This clonotype occurred once. The V and J genes are TRBV4-1 and TRBJ1-1; 8 nucleotides match TRBD1. V was clipped by 3 bases and J by 1 base; unmatched bases: 7. Germline loops: CDR1 MGHRA, CDR2 YSYEKL. The CDR3 is 16 residues long. The CDR3 is CASSQTGQGKNTEAFF. The CDR3 region has the DNA TGCGCCAGCAGCCAGACCGGACAGGGAAAGAACACTGAAGCTTTCTTT.

This clonotype was seen many times. The rearrangement links TRBV4-2 to TRBJ2-1; 8 positions agree with TRBD2. This CDR3 has 18 amino acids. V was pared by 0 bases and J by 1 base, with 8 bases of the junction left unmatched. CDR1 and CDR2 from the germline V gene are LGHNA and YNFKEQ. CDR3 protein: CASSQDPIAGTSYNEQFF. In DNA, the CDR3 is TGTGCCAGCAGCCAAGACCCTATAGCGGGGACTTCCTACAATGAGCAGTTCTTC.

The chain combines TRBV27 with TRBJ2-2, with D perhaps TRBD1 or TRBD2 (5 bases each). The germline V and J ends were trimmed by 8 bases and 5 bases, with 9 bases remaining between them. The CDR3 length is 12 residues. Germline V gene lookup returns CDR1 MNHEY and CDR2 SMNVEV (reference sequence). CDR3 region: CASGWGTGELFF. The CDR3 region has the DNA TGTGCCAGCGGTTGGGGGACCGGGGAGCTGTTTTTT.